The rows below give T cell receptor beta chains drawn from one sample of a study of OX40 agonist ivuxolimab in advanced cancers. Profiled with immunoSEQ multiplex PCR; TCRdb holds only in-frame clones, not every one. The profile covers tens of thousands of clones, with about 92% appearing a single time and roughly 9% taken by the ten largest. This material consisted of CD4+ or CD8+ T cells sorted from blood, taken in a trial of the OX40 agonist ivuxolimab. All receptors derive from an adult with an advanced solid tumor such as melanoma, head and neck, liver or kidney cancer. The CDR3 runs from the conserved cysteine through the conserved F or W.

>TRBV6-5|TRBJ2-1
CASFGYNEQFF
>TRBV9|TRBJ1-3
CASSAHTAGGNTIYF
>TRBV30|TRBJ2-5
CAWSTNRGETQYF
>TRBV5-6|TRBJ1-2
CASLPLRGEGYTF
>TRBV19|TRBJ2-3
CASSIVPRETQYF
>TRBV9|TRBJ1-1
CASSVGQPNTEAFF
>TRBV4-3|TRBJ2-3
CASSQDVSKSTDTQYF
>TRBV7-3|TRBJ2-1
CASSLNSGVDEQFF
>TRBV6-5|TRBJ1-6
CASSPLTGFNSPLHF
>TRBV7-9|TRBJ1-2
CASSLVGNYTF
>TRBV19|TRBJ2-1
CASSMGERERANEQFF
>TRBV5-1|TRBJ1-2
CASSPWTVANYGYTF
>TRBV9|TRBJ2-1
CASSVDSYNEQFF
>TRBV30|TRBJ2-2
CAWGGVRGELFF
>TRBV28|TRBJ1-1
CASSLPENTEAFF
>TRBV30|TRBJ2-7
CACSDRGYEQYF
>TRBV27|TRBJ2-5
CASSLGQQPQETQYF
>TRBV27|TRBJ1-5
CASGTGGSNQPQHF
>TRBV7-9|TRBJ1-2
CASSRNPVSDYGYTF
>TRBV5-5|TRBJ2-1
CASSSPGQWQFF
>TRBV6-5|TRBJ1-5
CASMDTYSNQPQHF
>TRBV11-2|TRBJ2-2
CASSLDLGEPGELFF
>TRBV6-4|TRBJ2-3
CASSTGTSTTDTQYF
>TRBV6-1|TRBJ2-7
CASAEEGIYEQYF